These 10 T cell receptor beta chains share one sample of origin, sequenced in a study of blood T cell repertoires in COVID-19. Generated by immunoSEQ multiplex PCR, the TCRdb table keeps only in-frame clones and is missing some. Of about 64,000 clones listed, 78% are singletons. Sample: peripheral blood. The receptors here all came from a man between 60 and 75 years old with COVID-19, enrolled during active disease.

This clone was counted a single time. The rearrangement joins TRBV29-1 to TRBJ1-1, with D maybe TRBD1 (6 bases). Germline V lookup: CDR1 SQVTM, CDR2 ANQGSEA. Deletions cut 6 bases from V and 1 base from J, with 9 bases between. The CDR3 runs to 12 residues. CDR3 coding DNA: TGCAGCGTAGGGACACCGAACACTGAAGCTTTCTTT. It is translated as CSVGTPNTEAFF.

The chain couples TRBV6-5 to TRBJ2-1, with 9 bases lining up with TRBD2. J was trimmed by 4 bases and V by 5 bases; bases with no gene match: 3. This CDR3 region has 14 residues. Germline V gives CDR1 MNHEY, CDR2 SVGAGI. The CDR3 loop reads CASSLLAGYNEQFF. The CDR3 nucleotides read TGTGCCAGCAGTCTCCTAGCGGGATACAATGAGCAGTTCTTC.

This chain joins TRBV3-1 (or the pseudogene TRBV3-2) and TRBJ2-6, with 8 bases matching TRBD1. The V gene's germline CDR1 is LGHDT and CDR2 YNNKEL (reference sequence). The length of the CDR3 is 18 residues. Losses at the gene ends were 2 bases for V and 3 bases for J; bases not matched to a gene: 9. The CDR3: CASSQYSGGNFGANVLTF. The CDR3 DNA sequence: TGTGCCAGCAGCCAATATTCAGGGGGCAACTTTGGGGCCAACGTCCTGACTTTC.

J is TRBJ1-2 and V is TRBV18; the D is unclear. Between the trimmed V and J ends, which lost 3 bases and 0 bases, there was a span of 11 bases. Germline V CDR1 and CDR2: KGHSH, LQKENI. The CDR3 length is 15 residues. The CDR3 loop is CASSPRGRANYGYTF. CDR3 coding DNA: TGTGCCAGCTCACCCCGGGGAAGAGCTAACTATGGCTACACCTTC.

This clone was picked up a small number of times. The chain employs TRBV24-1 and TRBJ1-5, with D unresolved. This CDR3 has 14 residues. V lost 5 bases and J lost 4, with 11 bases in between. Per the germline V gene, CDR1 is KGHDR and CDR2 is SFDVKD. The CDR3 spells CATSGDTTNQPQHF. The CDR3 nucleotides are TGTGCCACCAGTGGAGACACCACTAATCAGCCCCAGCATTTT.

The chain carries TRBV19 and TRBJ1-2; maybe TRBD1 (6 bases). Trimming took off 3 bases at V and 0 bases at J, with 17 bases between the two ends. The V gene's germline CDR1 is LNHDA and CDR2 SQIVND (reference sequence). This CDR3 has 17 residues. The CDR3 DNA reads TGTGCCAGTAGTATGTCTCCTACAGGGAAAGCTAACTATGGCTACACCTTC. This gives the protein CASSMSPTGKANYGYTF.

The CDR3 sequence is CASSFNGYSNQPQHF. CDR3 nucleotides: TGTGCCAGCAGTTTTAACGGTTATAGCAATCAGCCCCAGCATTTT. This chain joins TRBV28 and TRBJ1-5; D is undetermined. V lost 3 bases to trimming and J lost 0 bases, with 9 bases between them. The CDR3 covers 15 residues. CDR1 and CDR2 from the germline V gene are MDHEN and SYDVKM.

The chain recombines TRBV27 with TRBJ2-2, with 9 bases aligning to TRBD2. After removal of 2 bases from V and 6 bases from J, the junction contained 4 bases not matched to a gene. Germline CDR1 MNHEY, CDR2 SMNVEV (reference sequence). The CDR3 is made up of 15 amino acids. The CDR3 DNA is TGTGCCAGCAGTTTAGTGGCGGGAGGGCCCGGGGAGCTGTTTTTT. This gives the protein CASSLVAGGPGELFF.

The chain recombines TRBV30 with TRBJ2-3; tentatively, D is TRBD2 (6 bases). This CDR3 has 14 amino acids. The germline CDR1 and CDR2 sequences are GTSNPN and SVGIG (reference sequence). The germline V and J ends were trimmed by 0 bases and 6 bases, with 13 bases remaining between them. The CDR3 region is CAWSVQSRGDTQYF. The CDR3 DNA reads TGTGCCTGGAGTGTTCAATCACGGGGGGATACGCAGTATTTT.

The chain employs TRBV5-6 and TRBJ1-5, with TRBD1 as a possible D gene (5 bases). The CDR3 loop spans 13 amino acids. Germline assignment: CDR1 SGHDT and CDR2 YYEEEE. V lost 1 base, J lost 5 bases, and 7 bases lay in between. The CDR3 is CASSLTGHQPQHF. Here the CDR3 DNA reads TGTGCCAGCAGCTTGACAGGCCATCAGCCCCAGCATTTT.